The present TCR beta chain was sequenced within a study of T cell responses to AZD1222 COVID-19 vaccine. Study background: Pooled in the analysis were second doses at about 4 or about 12 weeks. Broader study findings: Only a handful of AZD1222 recipients, roughly 6 in all, had baseline seropositivity.

The data were produced by immunoSEQ multiplex PCR, yet TCRdb's version contains in-frame clones alone and is incomplete. The table lists 60,000 to 75,000 clones, roughly 87% of them singletons. A note on this clone: As yet, its antigen is unknown.

CDR1 is MNHEY, CDR2 SMNVEV, per germline (reference sequence). The V segment lost 6 bases and the J segment 1 base; nucleotides outside the gene matches: 7. This CDR3 comprises 16 residues. The clonotype comes from an adult in good health. The sample consisted of peripheral blood, taken on day 0 of AZD1222 vaccination. V and J are TRBV27 and TRBJ2-2, with 8 bases identical to TRBD1. This chain's CDR3 is CASRGTGGRNTGELFF. The CDR3 region has the DNA TGTGCCAGCAGGGGTACAGGGGGGCGGAACACCGGGGAGCTGTTTTTT.